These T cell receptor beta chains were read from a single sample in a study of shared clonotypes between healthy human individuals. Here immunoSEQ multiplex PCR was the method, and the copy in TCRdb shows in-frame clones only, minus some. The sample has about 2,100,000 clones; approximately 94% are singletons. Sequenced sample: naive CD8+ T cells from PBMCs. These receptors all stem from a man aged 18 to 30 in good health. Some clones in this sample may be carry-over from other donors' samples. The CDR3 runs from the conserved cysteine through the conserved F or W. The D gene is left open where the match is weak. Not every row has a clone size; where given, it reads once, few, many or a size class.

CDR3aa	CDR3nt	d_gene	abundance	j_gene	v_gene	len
CASSPAGTYYEQYF	TGTGCCAGCTCACCAGCGGGGACCTACTACGAGCAGTACTTC	.	.	TRBJ2-7	TRBV18	14
CASSQGRGYEQYF	TGTGCCAGCAGCCAAGGCCGGGGCTACGAGCAGTACTTC	.	.	TRBJ2-7	TRBV14	13
CASSIGTADTDTQYF	TGTGCCAGCAGCATCGGGACAGCCGACACAGATACGCAGTATTTT	TRBD1	.	TRBJ2-3	TRBV27	15
CASSPDTSRQNIQYF	TGTGCCAGCTCACCTGACACCTCCCGACAAAACATTCAGTACTTC	.	.	TRBJ2-4	TRBV18	15
CASREDRHYEQYF	TGTGCCAGCAGAGAGGACAGGCATTACGAGCAGTACTTC	TRBD1	.	TRBJ2-7	TRBV28	13
CASSEQTSVDTIYF	TGTGCCAGCAGCGAACAGACGTCCGTGGACACCATATATTTT	.	few	TRBJ1-3	TRBV2	14
CASSLKLAGANEQFF	TGTGCCAGCAGCTTAAAACTAGCGGGGGCCAATGAGCAGTTCTTC	TRBD2	once	TRBJ2-1	TRBV7-3	15
CASSVDPGRGYEQYF	TGTGCCAGCAGCGTAGACCCGGGGCGCGGCTACGAGCAGTACTTC	.	.	TRBJ2-7	TRBV9	15
CATKPGGANVLTF	TGTGCCACCAAGCCAGGGGGGGCCAACGTCCTGACTTTC	.	.	TRBJ2-6	TRBV28	13
CAVGGLSGANVLTF	TGTGCCGTGGGGGGCCTCTCTGGGGCCAACGTCCTGACTTTC	.	.	TRBJ2-6	TRBV27	14
CASSLLQGLGKLFF	TGTGCCAGCAGTTTATTACAGGGGCTTGGAAAACTGTTTTTT	TRBD1	.	TRBJ1-4	TRBV27	14
CASGPGPGVGQFF	TGTGCTAGTGGTCCGGGCCCGGGGGTTGGGCAGTTCTTC	.	.	TRBJ2-1	TRBV12-5	13
CASSSHLGGSREQYF	TGTGCCAGCAGCTCCCACCTAGGGGGTTCACGCGAGCAGTACTTC	.	.	TRBJ2-7	TRBV7-8	15
CASSSRTETPREQYF	TGTGCCAGCAGCTCCAGGACAGAGACTCCTCGGGAGCAGTACTTC	.	.	TRBJ2-7	TRBV5-4	15
CASSVNPGPGSPGRSEQYF	TGTGCCAGCAGCGTGAATCCGGGGCCCGGATCCCCGGGGAGGTCCGAGCAGTACTTC	.	.	TRBJ2-7	TRBV9	19
CASSSGTGQTGELFF	TGTGCCAGCAGTTCCGGGACAGGTCAAACCGGGGAGCTGTTTTTT	TRBD1	.	TRBJ2-2	TRBV6-5	15
CASSLGLMGPQHF	TGTGCCAGCAGCTTAGGACTCATGGGGCCCCAGCATTTT	.	.	TRBJ1-5	TRBV7-9	13
CASSPREGLLGSYEQYF	TGTGCCAGCAGCCCCCGGGAGGGACTCTTGGGGTCCTACGAGCAGTACTTC	TRBD2	.	TRBJ2-7	TRBV7-9	17
CASSLGREPEEPQHF	TGTGCCAGCAGCTTAGGAAGGGAGCCCGAGGAGCCCCAGCATTTT	.	.	TRBJ1-5	TRBV7-9	15
CASSAGLRGYEQYF	TGTGCCAGTAGTGCCGGACTCCGGGGGTACGAGCAGTACTTC	.	.	TRBJ2-7	TRBV19	14
CASSPDRAQPQHF	TGTGCCAGCAGCCCCGACAGGGCTCAGCCCCAGCATTTT	TRBD1	.	TRBJ1-5	TRBV6-5	13
CASSLVEPDTQYF	TGTGCCAGCAGCTTGGTAGAGCCAGATACGCAGTATTTT	.	.	TRBJ2-3	TRBV7-6	13
CASSLTGLAGVPYNEQFF	TGCGCCAGCAGCTTAACGGGACTAGCGGGAGTGCCCTACAATGAGCAGTTCTTC	TRBD2	.	TRBJ2-1	TRBV5-1	18
CASRGSFEETQYF	TGTGCCAGCCGAGGGAGTTTCGAAGAGACCCAGTACTTC	.	.	TRBJ2-5	TRBV28	13
CASSLTGVLNQPQHF	TGTGCCAGCAGTCTCACGGGTGTCCTCAATCAGCCCCAGCATTTT	.	.	TRBJ1-5	TRBV27	15
CASSLGLAGVTDTQYF	TGTGCCAGTAGTCTCGGACTAGCGGGAGTTACAGATACGCAGTATTTT	TRBD2	once	TRBJ2-3	TRBV19	16
CASRSDPARETQYF	TGTGCAAGTCGCTCCGACCCTGCCCGGGAGACCCAGTACTTC	.	.	TRBJ2-5	TRBV12-2	14
CASSLRPNYNEQFF	TGTGCCAGCAGCTTGAGGCCAAACTACAATGAGCAGTTCTTC	.	.	TRBJ2-1	TRBV11-2	14
CASSFIPPETQYF	TGTGCCAGCAGTTTCATCCCCCCAGAGACCCAGTACTTC	.	.	TRBJ2-5	TRBV28	13
CSLPGQGSTYNEQFF	TGCAGCCTCCCGGGACAGGGTAGTACCTACAATGAGCAGTTCTTC	TRBD1	.	TRBJ2-1	TRBV29-1	15
CASSPGGETQYF	TGTGCCAGCAGCCCGGGTGGAGAGACCCAGTACTTC	.	.	TRBJ2-5	TRBV9	12
CASTGRTGELFF	TGTGCCAGCACCGGACGTACCGGGGAGCTGTTTTTT	.	.	TRBJ2-2	TRBV7-8	12
CAISEPGIENYEQYF	TGTGCCATCAGTGAGCCGGGAATAGAAAACTACGAGCAGTACTTC	.	.	TRBJ2-7	TRBV10-3	15
CASSPNFSGLPEAFF	TGTGCCAGCAGTCCTAATTTTTCGGGGCTCCCTGAAGCTTTCTTT	.	.	TRBJ1-1	TRBV27	15
CASSTWEGVGEQFF	TGTGCCAGCAGCACATGGGAGGGGGTAGGTGAGCAGTTCTTC	.	.	TRBJ2-1	TRBV6-5	14
CASSYGGSSNQPQHF	TGTGCCAGCAGTTACGGCGGGAGTAGCAATCAGCCCCAGCATTTT	.	.	TRBJ1-5	TRBV6-6	15
CASSHPGQGRDTGELFF	TGCGCCAGCAGCCACCCGGGACAGGGGAGAGACACCGGGGAGCTGTTTTTT	TRBD1	.	TRBJ2-2	TRBV4-1	17
CASSTLYDSGTEAFF	TGTGCCAGTAGTACCTTGTACGACTCGGGCACTGAAGCTTTCTTT	.	once	TRBJ1-1	TRBV19	15
CAISEIPGRGHPMSEAFF	TGTGCCATCAGCGAAATACCGGGACGGGGGCACCCTATGTCTGAAGCTTTCTTT	.	.	TRBJ1-1	TRBV10-3	18
CASSVGSGTYEQYF	TGTGCCAGCAGCGTAGGATCAGGGACCTACGAGCAGTACTTC	.	.	TRBJ2-7	TRBV9	14
CASSLSGTSAYNEQFF	TGTGCCAGCAGCTTATCCGGAACTAGCGCGTACAATGAGCAGTTCTTC	TRBD2	.	TRBJ2-1	TRBV7-8	16
CASSPGVLDIQYF	TGTGCCAGCAGCCCGGGTGTGTTAGACATTCAGTACTTC	.	.	TRBJ2-4	TRBV28	13
CASSSAGNYGYTF	TGTGCCAGCAGCTCCGCAGGGAACTATGGCTACACCTTC	.	.	TRBJ1-2	TRBV7-9	13
CASSVVVGGDTEAFF	TGTGCCAGCAGCGTCGTAGTAGGGGGGGACACTGAAGCTTTCTTT	.	.	TRBJ1-1	TRBV9	15
CASSSKDRDPEAFF	TGTGCCAGCAGCTCCAAGGACAGGGACCCTGAAGCTTTCTTT	TRBD1	.	TRBJ1-1	TRBV13	14
CASNERGGYEQYF	TGTGCCTCTAACGAAAGGGGGGGCTACGAGCAGTACTTC	.	.	TRBJ2-7	TRBV10-3	13
CASSSPGTGKNIQYF	TGTGCCAGTAGTTCCCCCGGGACAGGGAAAAACATTCAGTACTTC	TRBD1	.	TRBJ2-4	TRBV19	15
CASSHGQNEQYF	TGCGCCAGCAGCCATGGACAGAACGAGCAGTACTTC	.	.	TRBJ2-7	TRBV4-3	12
CASSYSGRDRQETQYF	TGTGCCAGCAGTTACTCGGGCAGGGACCGCCAAGAGACCCAGTACTTC	.	once	TRBJ2-5	TRBV27	16